A selection of T cell receptor beta chains follows, all from one sample in a study of T cells in Graves' hyperthyroidism and ophthalmopathy. A single record per CDR3 protein comes from TCRdb applying MiXCR to the multiplex PCR reads. The sample records about 350,000 distinct CDR3 sequences, roughly 18% being singletons. Material for sequencing was blood. Source of these receptors: a middle-aged woman with Graves' ophthalmopathy. The CDR3 runs from the conserved cysteine through the conserved F or W. Fields, in order: clone size, D gene, V gene, J gene, CDR3 DNA, CDR3 protein. A D gene is named only where the DNA matches it firmly. Only part of the rows carry a size: once, few, many, or a class if the clone is expanded.

clone_size: many
d_call: -
v_call: TRBV9
j_call: TRBJ1-2
cdr3_nt: TGTGCCAGCAGCCCCAGGACGGGTACAGCTAACTATGGCTACACCTTC
cdr3_aa: CASSPRTGTANYGYTF

clone_size: many
d_call: -
v_call: TRBV6-1
j_call: TRBJ2-6
cdr3_nt: TGTGCCAGTCGGATCGATAGGGCTCCTGGGGCCAACGTCCTGACTTTC
cdr3_aa: CASRIDRAPGANVLTF

clone_size: many
d_call: TRBD1
v_call: TRBV28
j_call: TRBJ1-2
cdr3_nt: TGTGCCAGCAGTTTATACCTCCTCGACAGGGGTGATGGCTACACCTTC
cdr3_aa: CASSLYLLDRGDGYTF

clone_size: few
d_call: -
v_call: TRBV9
j_call: TRBJ2-5
cdr3_nt: TGTGCCAGCAGCGTAGGTGGTTCGGGAGAGACCCAGTACTTC
cdr3_aa: CASSVGGSGETQYF

clone_size: many
d_call: -
v_call: TRBV6-2/TRBV6-3
j_call: TRBJ2-2
cdr3_nt: TGTGCCAGCAGTTACGCTTCGGGGGGCTTCCCGGGTGGCGGGGAGCTGTTTTTT
cdr3_aa: CASSYASGGFPGGGELFF

clone_size: many
d_call: -
v_call: TRBV7-2
j_call: TRBJ1-2
cdr3_nt: TGTGCCAGCAGCTTAGGGAACTACTATGGCTACACCTTC
cdr3_aa: CASSLGNYYGYTF

clone_size: few
d_call: TRBD1
v_call: TRBV11-1
j_call: TRBJ1-2
cdr3_nt: TGTGCCAGCAGCTTAAGACAGGGGACGGGCTACACCTTC
cdr3_aa: CASSLRQGTGYTF

clone_size: many
d_call: -
v_call: TRBV10-3
j_call: TRBJ2-7
cdr3_nt: TGTGCCATCAGTGAGGCGGGGTACGAGCAGTACTTC
cdr3_aa: CAISEAGYEQYF

clone_size: many
d_call: TRBD2
v_call: TRBV28
j_call: TRBJ2-5
cdr3_nt: TGTGCCAGCAATCCGGGGGTAGCGGGAGTCCCTGAGACCCAGTACTTC
cdr3_aa: CASNPGVAGVPETQYF

clone_size: -
d_call: TRBD2
v_call: TRBV4-2
j_call: TRBJ2-2
cdr3_nt: TGTGCCAGCAGCCAGGGACTAGCGGTATTAGAGCTGTTTTTT
cdr3_aa: CASSQGLAVLELFF

clone_size: many
d_call: -
v_call: TRBV9
j_call: TRBJ2-7
cdr3_nt: TGTGCCAGCAGCGTTAGAGCTACCGACGAGCAGTACTTC
cdr3_aa: CASSVRATDEQYF

clone_size: many
d_call: -
v_call: TRBV29-1
j_call: TRBJ1-5
cdr3_nt: TGCAGCGTTGAAGATATTCAGGGTTCCCAGCATTTT
cdr3_aa: CSVEDIQGSQHF

clone_size: many
d_call: -
v_call: TRBV6-1
j_call: TRBJ2-7
cdr3_nt: TGTGCCAGCAGTGGACTAGCCTACGAGCAGTACTTC
cdr3_aa: CASSGLAYEQYF

clone_size: many
d_call: -
v_call: TRBV4-1
j_call: TRBJ1-5
cdr3_nt: TGCGCCAGCAGCCCACCGGGCAATCAGCCCCAGCATTTT
cdr3_aa: CASSPPGNQPQHF

clone_size: many
d_call: -
v_call: TRBV12-3/TRBV12-4
j_call: TRBJ1-1
cdr3_nt: TGTGCCAGCAGTTTAGAGGGGGGAGGGCAAGCTTTCTTT
cdr3_aa: CASSLEGGGQAFF

clone_size: many
d_call: -
v_call: TRBV28
j_call: TRBJ2-6
cdr3_nt: TGTGCCAGCAGTTGGGCGGCAACTGGGGCCAACGTCCTGACTTTC
cdr3_aa: CASSWAATGANVLTF

clone_size: -
d_call: -
v_call: TRBV6-1
j_call: TRBJ2-2
cdr3_nt: TGTGCCAGCGGTAGGGGGGTCCACACCGGGGAGCTGTTTTTT
cdr3_aa: CASGRGVHTGELFF

clone_size: many
d_call: -
v_call: TRBV19
j_call: TRBJ1-1
cdr3_nt: TGTGCCAGTACCAAGAAACCCAGCACTGAAGCTTTCTTT
cdr3_aa: CASTKKPSTEAFF

clone_size: many
d_call: TRBD1
v_call: TRBV13
j_call: TRBJ1-4
cdr3_nt: TGTGCCAGCAGCTTAGCTGGGCCAGGGGGGTTGAATGAAAAACTGTTTTTT
cdr3_aa: CASSLAGPGGLNEKLFF

clone_size: -
d_call: -
v_call: TRBV28
j_call: TRBJ2-5
cdr3_nt: TGTGCCAGCGCCCGGACTCGGCGCGAAGAGACCCAGTACTTC
cdr3_aa: CASARTRREETQYF

clone_size: -
d_call: -
v_call: TRBV30
j_call: TRBJ1-5
cdr3_nt: TGTGCCTGGAGTACTAACAACAATCAGCCCCAGCATTTT
cdr3_aa: CAWSTNNNQPQHF

clone_size: -
d_call: -
v_call: TRBV30
j_call: TRBJ2-7
cdr3_nt: TGTGCCTGGAGTGAGGGGGTCGAGCAGTACTTC
cdr3_aa: CAWSEGVEQYF

clone_size: many
d_call: -
v_call: TRBV25-1
j_call: TRBJ1-2
cdr3_nt: TGTGCCAGCACGGGGGGCGCCCCACCCGGCTACACCTTC
cdr3_aa: CASTGGAPPGYTF

clone_size: -
d_call: -
v_call: TRBV20-1
j_call: TRBJ1-2
cdr3_nt: TGCAGTGCTATAAGGGGGGGGGTACACGGCTATGGCTACACCTTC
cdr3_aa: CSAIRGGVHGYGYTF

clone_size: many
d_call: TRBD1
v_call: TRBV5-1
j_call: TRBJ2-7
cdr3_nt: TGCGCCAGCAGCTTCGGCGGGACAGGGCCCTACGAGCAGTACTTC
cdr3_aa: CASSFGGTGPYEQYF

clone_size: many
d_call: -
v_call: TRBV12-3/TRBV12-4
j_call: TRBJ2-7
cdr3_nt: TGTGCCAGCAGTGGACGCCACACCGTCTACGAGCAGTACTTC
cdr3_aa: CASSGRHTVYEQYF

clone_size: many
d_call: -
v_call: TRBV6-5
j_call: TRBJ1-5
cdr3_nt: TGTGCCAGCAGTCCCCTCGGCGGGGGAAGCAATCAGCCCCAGCATTTT
cdr3_aa: CASSPLGGGSNQPQHF

clone_size: many
d_call: TRBD1
v_call: TRBV5-1
j_call: TRBJ1-1
cdr3_nt: TGCGCCAGCAGCGGGACAGACACTGAAGCTTTCTTT
cdr3_aa: CASSGTDTEAFF

clone_size: -
d_call: TRBD1
v_call: TRBV12-3/TRBV12-4
j_call: TRBJ2-7
cdr3_nt: TGTGCCAGCAGTGCAACGGACAGGGACGAGCAGTACTTC
cdr3_aa: CASSATDRDEQYF

clone_size: many
d_call: -
v_call: TRBV19
j_call: TRBJ2-4
cdr3_nt: TGTGCCAGTAGTCCACAGATCAAAAACATTCAGTACTTC
cdr3_aa: CASSPQIKNIQYF

clone_size: many
d_call: TRBD2
v_call: TRBV9
j_call: TRBJ2-2
cdr3_nt: TGTGCCAGCAACGAGGGACTAGCGGGAGTAAAGGCCGGGGAGCTGTTTTTT
cdr3_aa: CASNEGLAGVKAGELFF

clone_size: -
d_call: TRBD1
v_call: TRBV11-2
j_call: TRBJ2-7
cdr3_nt: TGTGCCAGCAGCTTAGGGTCCCGACAGGGGGCAGGAACCTACGAGCAGTACTTC
cdr3_aa: CASSLGSRQGAGTYEQYF

clone_size: many
d_call: -
v_call: TRBV27
j_call: TRBJ1-5
cdr3_nt: TGTGCCAGCAGTTATTGGGGGGGTCAGCCCCAGCATTTT
cdr3_aa: CASSYWGGQPQHF

clone_size: many
d_call: -
v_call: TRBV7-9
j_call: TRBJ1-1
cdr3_nt: TGTGCCAGCAGCTATAGTAGAGGGGAAGGAGAAGCTTTCTTT
cdr3_aa: CASSYSRGEGEAFF

clone_size: many
d_call: -
v_call: TRBV30
j_call: TRBJ1-1
cdr3_nt: TGTGCCTGGAAGATGAAGGGCGAGAACACTGAAGCTTTCTTT
cdr3_aa: CAWKMKGENTEAFF

clone_size: many
d_call: -
v_call: TRBV12-3/TRBV12-4
j_call: TRBJ2-1
cdr3_nt: TGTGCCAGCAGTTTGTACAGGGCTGAGCAGTTCTTC
cdr3_aa: CASSLYRAEQFF

clone_size: many
d_call: -
v_call: TRBV19
j_call: TRBJ2-7
cdr3_nt: TGTGCCAGTAGTGATCGACTTGTATACGAGCAGTACTTC
cdr3_aa: CASSDRLVYEQYF

clone_size: once
d_call: -
v_call: TRBV20-1
j_call: TRBJ2-5
cdr3_nt: TGCAGTGCCGATGGCCGGGTGTCTAAAGAGACCCAGTACTTC
cdr3_aa: CSADGRVSKETQYF

clone_size: many
d_call: TRBD2
v_call: TRBV27
j_call: TRBJ2-7
cdr3_nt: TGTGCCAGCAGTCCCCGGGGACTAGGACGCGAGCAGTACTTC
cdr3_aa: CASSPRGLGREQYF

clone_size: many
d_call: -
v_call: TRBV11-2
j_call: TRBJ2-2
cdr3_nt: TGTGCCAGCAGCTGGTTACGACTAGGGGGGGCCGGGGAGCTGTTTTTT
cdr3_aa: CASSWLRLGGAGELFF

clone_size: many
d_call: -
v_call: TRBV11-2
j_call: TRBJ2-2
cdr3_nt: TGTGCCAGCAGCTTAGAGGGGATAAGGACCGGGGAGCTGTTTTTT
cdr3_aa: CASSLEGIRTGELFF

clone_size: once
d_call: TRBD1
v_call: TRBV28
j_call: TRBJ1-5
cdr3_nt: TGTGCCAGCAGCTCCCCAATGCGGACAGGAAATCAGCCCCAGCATTTT
cdr3_aa: CASSSPMRTGNQPQHF

clone_size: -
d_call: TRBD1
v_call: TRBV6-1
j_call: TRBJ1-5
cdr3_nt: TGTGCCAGCAGAGCCATAGGGGGCACACAGCCCCAGCCTTTT
cdr3_aa: CASRAIGGTQPQPF

clone_size: many
d_call: TRBD2
v_call: TRBV28
j_call: TRBJ2-5
cdr3_nt: TGTGCCAGCAGTCTTAGCGGGAGGAAGACCCAGTACTTC
cdr3_aa: CASSLSGRKTQYF

clone_size: -
d_call: -
v_call: TRBV20-1
j_call: TRBJ2-5
cdr3_nt: TGCAGCGACCAGGACTCACTAGCTCGAGAGACCCAGTACTTC
cdr3_aa: CSDQDSLARETQYF

clone_size: -
d_call: -
v_call: TRBV7-9
j_call: TRBJ1-2
cdr3_nt: TGTGCCAGCAGCTTAAGGGGCCAGGGTGTTGGCTACACCTTC
cdr3_aa: CASSLRGQGVGYTF

clone_size: many
d_call: TRBD1
v_call: TRBV18
j_call: TRBJ2-7
cdr3_nt: TGTGCCAGCTCACCACAGGACAGGGGTGCCGAGCAGTACTTC
cdr3_aa: CASSPQDRGAEQYF

clone_size: many
d_call: -
v_call: TRBV7-2
j_call: TRBJ2-5
cdr3_nt: TGTGCCAGCAGCTTACCAGACAAGCTATACCAAGAGACCCAGTACTTC
cdr3_aa: CASSLPDKLYQETQYF